The sequence of this T cell receptor beta chain was determined in a study of OX40 agonist ivuxolimab in advanced cancers. At the level of the study: Dose-escalation subjects each had hepatocellular carcinoma, melanoma, renal cell or head and neck cancer.

Clones were sequenced by immunoSEQ multiplex PCR, and TCRdb holds only the in-frame ones, with some missing. Of about 130,000 clones in the sample, roughly 92% were seen once. Germline CDR1 is MNHNY and CDR2 is SVGAGI (reference sequence). The V end was cut by 0 bases, the J end by 4 bases, with 15 bases between. The CDR3 length is 16 residues. The clonotype comes from an adult with an advanced solid tumor such as melanoma, head and neck, liver or kidney cancer. Sequenced material: CD4+ or CD8+ T cells sorted from blood, taken in a trial of the OX40 agonist ivuxolimab. The gene calls are TRBV6-6 and TRBJ1-1, with D possibly matching TRBD1 (5 bases). The CDR3 nucleotides are TGTGCCAGCAGTTACTCAACTCGGGGGGGAGGCACTGAAGCTTTCTTT. Its translation is CASSYSTRGGGTEAFF.